The entry that follows covers one T cell receptor beta chain sequence. Authors' data handling: Amplification of reference gene primers was used by the study to estimate nucleated cell counts. Method: immunoSEQ multiplex PCR; TCRdb's copy keeps in-frame clones and lacks some. The V and J calls and the clone size are those of that table, but D and trimming were determined from the DNA. The sample shows some 300,000 clones, 80% to 90% of them seen only once. This record belongs to a study of blood T cell repertoires in COVID-19. Study-level information: Samples came from the United States, Italy and Spain, spanning acute and convalescent COVID-19. Nucleic acid was either cDNA or gDNA, and it came from T cells, B-cell-depleted T cells, or PBMCs.

The Seattle patients, enrolled during active infection, were followed longitudinally. This TCR derives from a woman between 50 and 59 years old with COVID-19, enrolled during active disease. The sequenced material came from peripheral blood.

This CDR3 reads CASSRGLAANSEKLFF. The DNA of the CDR3 is TGTGCCAGCAGCCGGGGTCTAGCAGCTAATTCTGAAAAACTGTTTTTT. V usage is TRBV5-6 and J usage is TRBJ1-4; D is uncertain. V dropped 4 bases and J dropped 7 bases, with 20 bases sitting between them. The CDR3 runs to 16 residues. Germline V CDR1 and CDR2: SGHDT, YYEEEE.